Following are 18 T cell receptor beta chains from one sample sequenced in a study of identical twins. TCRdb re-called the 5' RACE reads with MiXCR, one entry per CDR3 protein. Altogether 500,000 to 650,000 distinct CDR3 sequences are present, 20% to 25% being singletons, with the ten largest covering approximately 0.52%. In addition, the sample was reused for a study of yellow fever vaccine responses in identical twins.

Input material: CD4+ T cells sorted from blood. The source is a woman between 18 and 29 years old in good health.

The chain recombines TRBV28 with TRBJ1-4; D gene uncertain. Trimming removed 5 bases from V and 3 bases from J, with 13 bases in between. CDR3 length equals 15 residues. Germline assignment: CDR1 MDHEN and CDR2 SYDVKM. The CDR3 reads CASSPGGSANEKLFF. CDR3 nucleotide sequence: TGTGCCAGCAGTCCTGGTGGGTCGGCTAATGAAAAACTGTTTTTT.

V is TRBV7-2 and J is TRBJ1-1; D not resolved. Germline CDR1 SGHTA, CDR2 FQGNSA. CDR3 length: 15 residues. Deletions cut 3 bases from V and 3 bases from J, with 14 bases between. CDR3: CASSLVYREDTEAFF. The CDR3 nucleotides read TGTGCCAGCAGCTTGGTATATAGGGAGGACACTGAAGCTTTCTTT.

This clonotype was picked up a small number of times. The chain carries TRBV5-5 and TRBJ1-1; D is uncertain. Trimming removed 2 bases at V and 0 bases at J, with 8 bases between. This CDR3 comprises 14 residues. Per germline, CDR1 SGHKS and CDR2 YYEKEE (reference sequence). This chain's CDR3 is CASSFTPMNTEAFF. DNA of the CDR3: TGTGCCAGCAGCTTTACACCCATGAACACTGAAGCTTTCTTT. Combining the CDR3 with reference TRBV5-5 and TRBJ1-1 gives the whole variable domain DAGVTQSPTHLIKTRGQQVTLRCSPISGHKSVSWYQQVLGQGPQFIFQYYEKEERGRGNFPDRFSARQFPNYSSELNVNALLLGDSALYLCASSFTPMNTEAFFGQGTRLTVV.

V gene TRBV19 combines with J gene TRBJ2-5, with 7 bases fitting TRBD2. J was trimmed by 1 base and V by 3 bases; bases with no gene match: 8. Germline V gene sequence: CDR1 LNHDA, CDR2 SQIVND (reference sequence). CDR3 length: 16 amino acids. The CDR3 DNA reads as TGTGCCAGTAGTATCAACTTAGCGGGCCCCCAAGAGACCCAGTACTTC. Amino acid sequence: CASSINLAGPQETQYF.

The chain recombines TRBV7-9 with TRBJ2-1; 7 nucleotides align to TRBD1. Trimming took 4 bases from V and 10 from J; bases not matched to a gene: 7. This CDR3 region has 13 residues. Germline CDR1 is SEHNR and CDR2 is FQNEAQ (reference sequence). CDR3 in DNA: TGTGCCAGCAGCTGTACAGGGGCTATCGAGCAGTTCTTC. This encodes CASSCTGAIEQFF.

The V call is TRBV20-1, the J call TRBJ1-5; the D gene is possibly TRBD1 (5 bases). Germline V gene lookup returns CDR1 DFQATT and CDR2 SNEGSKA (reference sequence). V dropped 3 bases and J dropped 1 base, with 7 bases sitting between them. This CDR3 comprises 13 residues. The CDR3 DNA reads TGCAGTGCTAGGACAGACAGCAATCAGCCCCAGCATTTT. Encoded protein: CSARTDSNQPQHF.

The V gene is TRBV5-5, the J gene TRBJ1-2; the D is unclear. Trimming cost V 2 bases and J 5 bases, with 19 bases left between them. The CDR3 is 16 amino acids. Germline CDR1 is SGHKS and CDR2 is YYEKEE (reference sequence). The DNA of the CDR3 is TGTGCCAGCAGCTTTGGAGACATAATTCTAGGGTATGGCTACACCTTC. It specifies CASSFGDIILGYGYTF.

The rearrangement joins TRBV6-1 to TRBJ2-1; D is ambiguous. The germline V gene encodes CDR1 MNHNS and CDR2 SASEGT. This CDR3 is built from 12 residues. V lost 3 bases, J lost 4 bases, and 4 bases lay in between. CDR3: CASSDTYNEQFF. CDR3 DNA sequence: TGTGCCAGCAGTGACACGTACAATGAGCAGTTCTTC.

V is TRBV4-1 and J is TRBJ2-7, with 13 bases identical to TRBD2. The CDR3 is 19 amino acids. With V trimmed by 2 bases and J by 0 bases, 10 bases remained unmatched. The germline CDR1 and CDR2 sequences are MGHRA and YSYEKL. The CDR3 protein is CASSQRGPGLAGDSYEQYF. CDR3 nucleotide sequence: TGCGCCAGCAGCCAAAGGGGCCCAGGACTAGCGGGGGACTCCTACGAGCAGTACTTC.

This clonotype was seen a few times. The CDR3 coding sequence is TGTGCCAACTCAAGGACCCGTTGGGATACGCAGTATTTT. Its translation is CANSRTRWDTQYF. The rearrangement links TRBV6-2 or TRBV6-3 to TRBJ2-3; no clear D. V dropped 10 bases and J dropped 6 bases, with 17 bases sitting between them. The germline gives CDR1 MNHEY, CDR2 SVGEGT. This CDR3 spans 13 amino acids.

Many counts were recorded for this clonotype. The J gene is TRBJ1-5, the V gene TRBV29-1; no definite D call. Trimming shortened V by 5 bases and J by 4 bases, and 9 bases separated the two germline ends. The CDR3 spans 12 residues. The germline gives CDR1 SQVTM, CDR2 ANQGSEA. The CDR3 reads CSVKDGNQPQHF. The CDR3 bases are TGCAGCGTTAAGGATGGGAATCAGCCCCAGCATTTT.

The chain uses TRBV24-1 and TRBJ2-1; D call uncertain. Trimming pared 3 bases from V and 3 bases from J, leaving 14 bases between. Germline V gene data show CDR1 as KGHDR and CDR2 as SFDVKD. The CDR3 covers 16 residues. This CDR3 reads CATSDSWLGHYNEQFF. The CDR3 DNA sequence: TGTGCCACCAGTGATAGTTGGTTGGGCCACTACAATGAGCAGTTCTTC.

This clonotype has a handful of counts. Here the CDR3 DNA reads TGCAGCGTGAGTCCTAGCGGGAGTCCTAATGAGCAGTTCTTC. This sequence encodes CSVSPSGSPNEQFF. The rearrangement joins TRBV29-1 to TRBJ2-1; 10 nucleotides line up with TRBD2. The length of the CDR3 is 14 residues. After removal of 6 bases from V and 7 bases from J, the junction contained 9 bases not matched to a gene. CDR1 and CDR2 from the germline V gene are SQVTM and ANQGSEA.

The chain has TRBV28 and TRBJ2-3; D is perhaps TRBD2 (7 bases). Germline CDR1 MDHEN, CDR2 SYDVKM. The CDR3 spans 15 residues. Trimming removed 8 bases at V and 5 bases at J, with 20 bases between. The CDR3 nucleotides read TGTGCCAGCGGTCCTAGGGGGGGCCCGGGAGATACGCAGTATTTT. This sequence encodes CASGPRGGPGDTQYF.

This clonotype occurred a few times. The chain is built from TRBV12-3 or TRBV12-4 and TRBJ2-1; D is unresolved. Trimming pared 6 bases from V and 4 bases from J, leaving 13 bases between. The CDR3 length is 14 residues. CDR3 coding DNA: TGTGCCAGCAGAACAAGCTCTATTTACAATGAGCAGTTCTTC. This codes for CASRTSSIYNEQFF.

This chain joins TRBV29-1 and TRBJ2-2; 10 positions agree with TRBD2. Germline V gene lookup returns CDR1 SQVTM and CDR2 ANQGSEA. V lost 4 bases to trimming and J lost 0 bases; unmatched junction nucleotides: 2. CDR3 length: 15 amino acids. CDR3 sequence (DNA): TGCAGCGTTGCTAGCGGGGGCACGAACACCGGGGAGCTGTTTTTT. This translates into CSVASGGTNTGELFF.

The CDR3 sequence: CSAREDRYTTDTQYF. The CDR3 region has the DNA TGCAGTGCTAGAGAAGACAGGTATACGACAGATACGCAGTATTTT. The V gene is TRBV20-1, the J gene TRBJ2-3, with a possible D match to TRBD1 (6 bases). V lost 0 bases and J lost 3, with 13 bases in between. This CDR3 contains 15 residues. Looked up from germline, CDR1 is DFQATT and CDR2 is SNEGSKA (reference sequence).

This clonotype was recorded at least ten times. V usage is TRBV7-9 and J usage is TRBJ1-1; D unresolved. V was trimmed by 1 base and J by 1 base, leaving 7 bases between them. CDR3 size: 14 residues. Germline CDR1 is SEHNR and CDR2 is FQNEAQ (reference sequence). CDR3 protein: CASSLGVGNTEAFF. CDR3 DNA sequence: TGTGCCAGCAGCTTAGGAGTCGGGAACACTGAAGCTTTCTTT.